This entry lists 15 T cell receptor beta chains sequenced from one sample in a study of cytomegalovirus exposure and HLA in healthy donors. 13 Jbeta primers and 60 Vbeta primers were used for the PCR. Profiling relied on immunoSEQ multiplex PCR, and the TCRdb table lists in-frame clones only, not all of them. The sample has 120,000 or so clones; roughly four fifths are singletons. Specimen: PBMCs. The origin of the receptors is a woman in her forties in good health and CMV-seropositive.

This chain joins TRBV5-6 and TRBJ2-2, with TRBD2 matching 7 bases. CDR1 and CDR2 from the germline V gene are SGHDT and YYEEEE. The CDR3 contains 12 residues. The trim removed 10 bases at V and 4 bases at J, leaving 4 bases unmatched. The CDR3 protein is CAAGTTTGELFF. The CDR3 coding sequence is TGTGCCGCCGGGACTACCACCGGGGAGCTGTTTTTT.

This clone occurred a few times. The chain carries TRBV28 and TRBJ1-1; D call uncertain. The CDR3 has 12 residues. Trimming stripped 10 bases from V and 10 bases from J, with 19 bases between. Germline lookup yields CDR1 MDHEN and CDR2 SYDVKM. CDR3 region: CATDPGRDLAFF. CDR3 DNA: TGTGCCACCGACCCTGGGAGGGATTTAGCTTTCTTT.

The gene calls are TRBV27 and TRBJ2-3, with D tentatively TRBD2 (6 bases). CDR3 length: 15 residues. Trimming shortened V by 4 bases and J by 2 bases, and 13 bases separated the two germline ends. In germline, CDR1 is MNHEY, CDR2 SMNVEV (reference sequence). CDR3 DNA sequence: TGTGCCAGCAGTTCTACTAGCTGGAACACAGATACGCAGTATTTT. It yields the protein CASSSTSWNTDTQYF.

The chain's CDR3 is CASSGDTGELFF. The DNA for the CDR3 is TGTGCCAGCTCCGGAGACACCGGGGAGCTGTTTTTT. The chain carries TRBV25-1 and TRBJ2-2; D not resolved. This CDR3 comprises 12 residues. V gave up 8 bases and J gave up 3 bases, with 7 bases separating them. Germline V gene data show CDR1 as MGHDK and CDR2 as SYGVNS.

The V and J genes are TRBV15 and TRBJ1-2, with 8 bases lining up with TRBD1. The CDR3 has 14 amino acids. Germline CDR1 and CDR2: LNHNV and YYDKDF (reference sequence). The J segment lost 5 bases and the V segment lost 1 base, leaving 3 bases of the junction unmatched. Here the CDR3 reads CATSRVQGVYGYTF. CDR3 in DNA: TGTGCCACCAGCAGAGTACAGGGGGTTTATGGCTACACCTTC.

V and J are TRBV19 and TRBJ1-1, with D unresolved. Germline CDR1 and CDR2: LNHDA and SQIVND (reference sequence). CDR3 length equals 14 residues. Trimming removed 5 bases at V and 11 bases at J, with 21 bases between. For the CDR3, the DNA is TGTGCCAGTAGTCCCTTATTGAGGGCCAAGGGTGCTTTCTTT. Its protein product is CASSPLLRAKGAFF.

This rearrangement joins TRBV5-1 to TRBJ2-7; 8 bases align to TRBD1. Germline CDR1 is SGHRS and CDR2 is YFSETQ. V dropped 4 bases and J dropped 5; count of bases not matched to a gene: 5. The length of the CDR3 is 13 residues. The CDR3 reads CASSPDRVDEQYF. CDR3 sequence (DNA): TGCGCCAGCAGCCCGGACAGGGTCGACGAGCAGTACTTC.

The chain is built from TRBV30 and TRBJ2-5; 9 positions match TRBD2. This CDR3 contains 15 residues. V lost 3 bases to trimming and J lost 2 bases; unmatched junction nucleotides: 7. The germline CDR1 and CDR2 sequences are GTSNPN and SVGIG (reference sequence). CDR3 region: CAWSLTSGHQETQYF. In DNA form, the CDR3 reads TGTGCCTGGAGCCTCACTAGCGGGCATCAAGAGACCCAGTACTTC.

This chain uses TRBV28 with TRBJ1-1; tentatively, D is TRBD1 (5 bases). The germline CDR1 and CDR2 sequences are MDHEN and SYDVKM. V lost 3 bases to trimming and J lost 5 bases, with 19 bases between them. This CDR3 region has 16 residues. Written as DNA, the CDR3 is TGTGCCAGCAGTTTTCCTCATAGGGGCCTAAGGACTGAAGCTTTCTTT. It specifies CASSFPHRGLRTEAFF.

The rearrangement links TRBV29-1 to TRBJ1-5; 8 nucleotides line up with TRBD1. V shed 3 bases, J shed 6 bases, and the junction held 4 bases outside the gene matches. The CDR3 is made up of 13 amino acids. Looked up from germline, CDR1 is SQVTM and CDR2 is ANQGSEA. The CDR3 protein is CSVDRGQGQPQHF. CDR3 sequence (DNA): TGCAGCGTTGACAGGGGGCAGGGTCAGCCCCAGCATTTT.

CDR3 loop: CASSPRQGVHVNSPLHF. In DNA, the CDR3 is TGTGCCAGCAGCCCCCGTCAGGGGGTTCATGTTAATTCACCCCTCCACTTT. The chain has TRBV9 and TRBJ1-6; 7 positions match TRBD1. The J segment lost 6 bases and the V segment lost 4 bases, leaving 13 bases of the junction unmatched. Germline V CDR1 and CDR2: SGDLS, YYNGEE. The length of the CDR3 is 17 residues.

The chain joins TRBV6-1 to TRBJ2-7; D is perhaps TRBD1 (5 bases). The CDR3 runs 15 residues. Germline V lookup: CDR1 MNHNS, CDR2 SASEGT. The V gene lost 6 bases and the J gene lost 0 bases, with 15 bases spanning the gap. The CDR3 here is CASSDTGSTSYEQYF. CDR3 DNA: TGTGCCAGCAGCGATACAGGATCCACCTCCTACGAGCAGTACTTC.

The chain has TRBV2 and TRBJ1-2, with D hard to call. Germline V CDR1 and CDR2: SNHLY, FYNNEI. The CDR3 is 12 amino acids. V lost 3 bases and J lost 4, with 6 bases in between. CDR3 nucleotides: TGTGCCAGCAGTGAGCAGGCCTATGGCTACACCTTC. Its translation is CASSEQAYGYTF.

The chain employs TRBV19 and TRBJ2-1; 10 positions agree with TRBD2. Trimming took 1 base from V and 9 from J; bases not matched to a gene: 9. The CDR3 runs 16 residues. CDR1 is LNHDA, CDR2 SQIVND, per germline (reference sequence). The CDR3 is CASSIGVLAGVGEQFF. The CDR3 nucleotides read TGTGCCAGTAGTATAGGGGTCCTAGCGGGAGTGGGTGAGCAGTTCTTC.

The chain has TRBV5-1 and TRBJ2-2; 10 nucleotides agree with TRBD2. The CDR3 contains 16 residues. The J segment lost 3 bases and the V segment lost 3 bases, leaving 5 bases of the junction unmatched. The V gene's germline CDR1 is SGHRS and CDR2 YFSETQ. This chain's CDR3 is CASSSSGRGYTGELFF. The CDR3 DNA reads TGCGCCAGCAGCTCTAGCGGGAGAGGATACACCGGGGAGCTGTTTTTT.